The present T cell receptor beta chain was sequenced within a study of blood T cell repertoires in COVID-19. Across the study: Sample material is recorded as cDNA or gDNA derived from T cells, B-cell-depleted T cells, or PBMCs.

The CDR3 totals 16 residues. Trimming removed 3 bases from V and 1 base from J; junction bases left unmatched: 6. Looked up from germline, CDR1 is SGDLS and CDR2 is YYNGEE. The age range of participants was about 18 to 100 years, with residence in about two dozen US areas. Self-reported history from a screening survey and questionnaire set each donor's cohort. Authors' processing steps: Estimated nucleated cell counts came from reference gene primer amplification. Assay: immunoSEQ multiplex PCR; the TCRdb copy retains only in-frame clones and omits some. V, J and clone size are taken as reported in that table, and D and trimming were inferred from the DNA itself. The repertoire holds some 340,000 clones, over 90% seen once, with less than 4% in the top ten.

The sequencing sample was made of PBMCs or T cells enriched from blood (not recorded which). This rearrangement joins TRBV9 to TRBJ2-5; 10 bases fit TRBD2. The sequence derives from a woman aged 25 to 39 who had been exposed to COVID-19. The CDR3 is CASSERAGGSQETQYF. DNA of the CDR3: TGTGCCAGCAGCGAGAGAGCGGGGGGGTCCCAAGAGACCCAGTACTTC. The whole variable domain, filled in from reference TRBV9 and TRBJ2-5, reads DSGVTQTPKHLITATGQRVTLRCSPRSGDLSVYWYQQSLDQGLQFLIQYYNGEERAKGNILERFSAQQFPDLHSELNLSSLELGDSALYFCASSERAGGSQETQYFGPGTRLLVL.